A single sample is the source of the 31 T cell receptor beta chains below, sequenced in a study of post-analysis software for immune sequencing data. What these receptors recognize is not known. Whole-study findings and limits: Patients had higher frequencies than controls of a few TRBV segments, including TRBV5-6, TRBV5-1 and TRBV20-1.

The TCR beta cDNA libraries carried unique molecular identifiers. MiXCR, applied by TCRdb to the PCR reads, yields one record per CDR3 protein. The table has roughly 650,000 distinct CDR3 sequences, more than 50% seen once. The sequenced sample was blood. The receptor set was obtained from a girl aged 2-10 years with multiple sclerosis.

The J gene is TRBJ2-3, the V gene TRBV5-1; perhaps TRBD2 as D (6 bases). V lost 0 bases and J lost 4, with 21 bases in between. Germline CDR1 SGHRS, CDR2 YFSETQ. The CDR3 spans 18 residues. CDR3 nucleotide sequence: TGCGCCAGCAGCTTGGAAGTGGCTAGCGCACGAAGGGCAGATACGCAGTATTTT. It encodes CASSLEVASARRADTQYF.

This clonotype occurred a few times. The chain combines TRBV7-9 with TRBJ2-3; TRBD1 aligns across 7 bases. Germline lookup yields CDR1 SEHNR and CDR2 FQNEAQ (reference sequence). J was trimmed by 2 bases and V by 4 bases; bases with no gene match: 3. This CDR3 comprises 14 residues. The CDR3: CASSWDSYTDTQYF. DNA for the CDR3: TGTGCCAGCAGCTGGGACAGCTACACAGATACGCAGTATTTT.

The rearrangement links TRBV20-1 to TRBJ2-1; TRBD2 matches at 9 bases. Unmatched junction bases numbered 7, after V lost 3 bases and J lost 7 bases. Germline V gene sequence: CDR1 DFQATT, CDR2 SNEGSKA (reference sequence). This CDR3 has 14 residues. CDR3 amino acids: CSASASGRHNEQFF. The CDR3 coding sequence is TGCAGTGCTAGTGCGAGCGGGAGGCATAATGAGCAGTTCTTC.

This clonotype has a handful of counts. The V call is TRBV20-1, the J call TRBJ2-1, with TRBD2 matching over 7 bases. CDR3 length: 14 amino acids. V was pared by 6 bases and J by 6 bases, with 11 bases of the junction left unmatched. The germline gives CDR1 DFQATT, CDR2 SNEGSKA (reference sequence). For the CDR3, the DNA is TGCAGTGCCGGAAGTGCGGGAGAGAGCAATGAGCAGTTCTTC. Translating gives CSAGSAGESNEQFF.

The CDR3 coding sequence is TGTGCCAGCAGTCCGGGACTAGTCTCCTACGAGCAGTACTTC. Translating gives CASSPGLVSYEQYF. The chain couples TRBV6-5 to TRBJ2-7, with 8 positions matching TRBD2. V shed 5 bases and J 0 bases; nucleotides not matched to a gene: 3. Germline V gene data show CDR1 as MNHEY and CDR2 as SVGAGI. This CDR3 is 14 amino acids long.

The rearrangement uses TRBV20-1 and TRBJ2-5; D gene ambiguous. CDR1 DFQATT and CDR2 SNEGSKA come from the germline V gene (reference sequence). Between the trimmed V and J ends, which lost 3 bases and 1 base, there was a span of 15 bases. The CDR3 runs 15 residues. The CDR3 DNA follows: TGCAGTGCTAGCCCCCCCCAGGTCTCCCAAGAGACCCAGTACTTC. Its translation is CSASPPQVSQETQYF.

The chain couples TRBV20-1 to TRBJ1-6; D might be TRBD1 (6 bases). Trimming pared 0 bases from V and 7 bases from J, leaving 13 bases between. Germline CDR1 and CDR2: DFQATT and SNEGSKA (reference sequence). The length of the CDR3 is 15 residues. CDR3 sequence reads: CSARDRTALNSPLHF. CDR3 coding DNA: TGCAGTGCTAGAGATCGGACAGCGCTCAATTCACCCCTCCACTTT.

This chain joins TRBV6-5 and TRBJ1-5, with D possibly being TRBD1 (6 bases). The V end was cut by 6 bases, the J end by 1 base, with 13 bases between. Germline assignment: CDR1 MNHEY and CDR2 SVGAGI. This CDR3 contains 15 residues. The CDR3 loop is CASSNEGESNQPQHF. The CDR3 DNA is TGTGCCAGCAGCAACGAGGGGGAGAGCAATCAGCCCCAGCATTTT.

The genes are TRBV4-3 and TRBJ2-3, with D hard to call. Per germline, CDR1 LGHNA and CDR2 YSLEER. CDR3 length: 15 residues. The V end was cut by 0 bases, the J end by 2 bases, with 9 bases between. CDR3 nucleotide sequence: TGCGCCAGCAGCCAAGATATGTGGGCCACAGATACGCAGTATTTT. The encoded protein is CASSQDMWATDTQYF.

This sequence joins TRBV5-1 and TRBJ2-1; unclear D gene. V lost 2 bases, J lost 2 bases, and 11 bases lay in between. This CDR3 spans 15 amino acids. CDR1 is SGHRS and CDR2 is YFSETQ in the germline V gene. In nucleotides, the CDR3 is TGCGCCAGCAGCTTTAATAGTGCAGCCTACAATGAGCAGTTCTTC. It specifies CASSFNSAAYNEQFF.

The chain carries TRBV20-1 and TRBJ1-2; 10 bases fit TRBD1. Trimming removed 7 bases from V and 2 bases from J; junction bases left unmatched: 4. The CDR3 contains 13 residues. Germline-derived CDR1 and CDR2 are DFQATT and SNEGSKA (reference sequence). The CDR3 DNA reads as TGCAGTGGAGGACAGGGGGGAAACTATGGCTACACCTTC. Its translation is CSGGQGGNYGYTF.

A few counts support this clonotype. The chain couples TRBV6-2 or TRBV6-3 to TRBJ2-6, with 9 positions matching TRBD1. Germline V gives CDR1 MNHEY, CDR2 SVGEGT. This CDR3 spans 17 amino acids. V was clipped by 8 bases and J by 3 bases; unmatched bases: 11. The CDR3 reads CASLTGGDFGGANVLTF. The CDR3 region has the DNA TGTGCCAGCCTTACAGGGGGCGATTTCGGTGGGGCCAACGTCCTGACTTTC.

This chain links TRBV7-9 with TRBJ1-1; a possible D gene is TRBD1 (5 bases). The CDR3 contains 17 residues. CDR1 SEHNR and CDR2 FQNEAQ come from the germline V gene (reference sequence). Trimming cost V 4 bases and J 1 base, with 19 bases left between them. DNA for the CDR3: TGTGCCAGCAGCTCCCCTTCGGGCAGGGTACCGAACACTGAAGCTTTCTTT. It specifies CASSSPSGRVPNTEAFF.

J is TRBJ2-7 and V is TRBV24-1; 9 bases line up with TRBD1. The CDR3 length is 15 residues. The V gene end was trimmed by 3 bases and the J gene end by 3 bases; junction bases not matched to a gene: 5. CDR1 and CDR2 from the germline V gene are KGHDR and SFDVKD. CDR3 DNA sequence: TGTGCCACCAGTGATCCGCCGGGACAGGGCTACGAGCAGTACTTC. This sequence encodes CATSDPPGQGYEQYF.

In this sample, this clonotype turned up a few times. This chain joins TRBV4-3 and TRBJ2-1; D is possibly TRBD1 (6 bases). This CDR3 is 14 amino acids long. The germline V and J ends were trimmed by 1 base and 6 bases, with 10 bases remaining between them. CDR1 is LGHNA and CDR2 is YSLEER in the germline V gene. The CDR3 bases are TGCGCCAGCAGCCAAGTCCTAGGGGGCAATGAGCAGTTCTTC. Encoded protein: CASSQVLGGNEQFF.

J is TRBJ1-1 and V is TRBV9; weak D call: TRBD1 (6 bases). Germline loops: CDR1 SGDLS, CDR2 YYNGEE. This CDR3 is built from 14 residues. The V and J ends lost 4 bases and 2 bases respectively, with 12 bases between them. The CDR3 region is CASSPRGFNTEAFF. The CDR3 DNA reads as TGTGCCAGCAGCCCGAGGGGGTTCAACACTGAAGCTTTCTTT.

This chain connects TRBV6-1 to TRBJ2-1; TRBD2 aligns across 10 bases. This CDR3 spans 15 amino acids. Germline CDR1 and CDR2: MNHNS and SASEGT. Losses at the gene ends were 4 bases for V and 6 bases for J; bases not matched to a gene: 6. CDR3 region: CASSVWTSGRNEQFF. In DNA form, the CDR3 reads TGTGCCAGCAGTGTCTGGACTAGCGGCCGCAATGAGCAGTTCTTC.

This clonotype turned up a few times. The chain has TRBV27 and TRBJ2-7, with a tentative D call TRBD2 (6 bases). This CDR3 has 15 amino acids. Trimming took 5 bases from V and 2 from J, leaving 16 bases between them. The V gene's germline CDR1 is MNHEY and CDR2 SMNVEV (reference sequence). In DNA, the CDR3 is TGTGCCAGCAGTGAATCAAGCGCGGGACCCTACGAGCAGTACTTC. Protein: CASSESSAGPYEQYF.

The rearrangement joins TRBV7-8 to TRBJ2-7; 15 positions agree with TRBD2. J was trimmed by 3 bases and V by 0 bases; bases with no gene match: 12. Germline-derived CDR1 and CDR2 are SGHVS and FQNEAQ. The CDR3 is made up of 20 amino acids. The CDR3 is CASSLAWRGLAGGIYYEQYF. DNA of the CDR3: TGTGCCAGCAGCTTAGCTTGGAGGGGACTAGCGGGAGGAATCTACTACGAGCAGTACTTC.

V usage is TRBV20-1 and J usage is TRBJ2-7; possible D gene TRBD1, 6 bases. V lost 5 bases and J 3 bases, leaving 14 bases between the germline ends. The germline CDR1 and CDR2 sequences are DFQATT and SNEGSKA (reference sequence). The CDR3 sequence is 13 residues long. For the CDR3, the DNA is TGCAGTGCTCGAGGGGACATCGACTACGAGCAGTACTTC. Its translation is CSARGDIDYEQYF.

This clonotype has a handful of counts. This chain joins TRBV7-2 and TRBJ2-5, with 7 nucleotides matching TRBD2. Trimming at V came to 3 bases and at J to 5 bases, leaving 6 bases not matched to a gene. The CDR3 extends over 14 amino acids. CDR1 SGHTA and CDR2 FQGNSA come from the germline V gene. CDR3 coding DNA: TGTGCCAGCAGCTTCCGCGGGGGATGGGAGACCCAGTACTTC. Encoded protein: CASSFRGGWETQYF.

The rearrangement uses TRBV12-3 or TRBV12-4 and TRBJ2-1; TRBD1 aligns across 9 bases. After removal of 7 bases from V and 8 bases from J, the junction contained 9 bases not matched to a gene. The CDR3 totals 14 residues. CDR3 bases: TGTGCCAGCACCTGGACAGGGGTAGGCGATGAGCAGTTCTTC. The encoded protein is CASTWTGVGDEQFF.

This chain links TRBV5-1 with TRBJ2-5, with 11 bases that match TRBD2. Germline trimming cut 3 bases from V and 2 bases from J; bases unmatched to any gene: 6. The CDR3 totals 16 residues. Per germline, CDR1 SGHRS and CDR2 YFSETQ. CDR3 sequence reads: CASSSRGTSGQETQYF. DNA of the CDR3: TGCGCCAGCAGCTCCCGCGGGACTAGCGGACAAGAGACCCAGTACTTC.

This chain connects TRBV7-2 to TRBJ2-1; 13 bases are shared with TRBD2. Per the germline V gene, CDR1 is SGHTA and CDR2 is FQGNSA. The CDR3 has 17 amino acids. Trimming took 3 bases from V and 4 from J; bases not matched to a gene: 6. In DNA form, the CDR3 reads TGTGCCAGCAGCTTCACTGCGGGACTAGCGGGATACAATGAGCAGTTCTTC. Its translation is CASSFTAGLAGYNEQFF.

This chain uses TRBV11-2 with TRBJ2-7; weak D call: TRBD1 (6 bases). The CDR3 sequence is 17 residues long. CDR1 and CDR2 from the germline V gene are SGHAT and FQNNGV. V lost 3 bases and J lost 4, with 22 bases in between. CDR3 nucleotides: TGTGCCAGCAGCTTTAGACTACAAACAGGGATCTCATACGAGCAGTACTTC. Translating gives CASSFRLQTGISYEQYF. Full variable domain (missing parts from reference TRBV11-2 and TRBJ2-7): EAGVAQSPRYKIIEKRQSVAFWCNPISGHATLYWYQQILGQGPKLLIQFQNNGVVDDSQLPKDRFSAERLKGVDSTLKIQPAKLEDSAVYLCASSFRLQTGISYEQYFGPGTRLTVT.

This clonotype turned up a few times. V is TRBV7-9 and J is TRBJ2-7; TRBD2 might be the D (5 bases). V lost 1 base, J lost 4 bases, and 11 bases lay in between. CDR1 is SEHNR and CDR2 is FQNEAQ in the germline V gene (reference sequence). The CDR3 totals 14 residues. The CDR3 is CASSLVKGAYEQYF. The CDR3 DNA sequence: TGTGCCAGCAGCTTAGTGAAGGGAGCGTACGAGCAGTACTTC.

The V call is TRBV28, the J call TRBJ2-4; 9 bases fit TRBD1. Near its end, the DNA agrees better with TRBJ2-7, so the J call may be wrong. The CDR3 totals 14 residues. From germline, CDR1 is MDHEN and CDR2 SYDVKM. As DNA, the CDR3 is TGTGGGATCACTACAGGGACAGGGCTCAACGAGCAGTACTTC. Its protein is CGITTGTGLNEQYF.

The genes are TRBV6-6 and TRBJ1-1; 7 nucleotides align to TRBD1. Trimming removed 6 bases from V and 4 bases from J; junction bases left unmatched: 5. Germline V lookup: CDR1 MNHNY, CDR2 SVGAGI (reference sequence). The CDR3 is made up of 13 amino acids. Here the CDR3 DNA reads TGTGCCAGCAGCTACACAGGGGTCACTGAAGCTTTCTTT. Its protein product is CASSYTGVTEAFF.

This sequence joins TRBV20-1 and TRBJ2-5; possibly TRBD1 for D (6 bases). Germline CDR1 DFQATT, CDR2 SNEGSKA (reference sequence). V was cut by 6 bases and J by 5 bases, with 13 bases left in between. The CDR3 is 12 residues long. CDR3 region: CSAWTVEETQYF. Written as DNA, the CDR3 is TGCAGTGCGTGGACAGTAGAGGAGACCCAGTACTTC.

The chain has TRBV6-5 and TRBJ2-3; D is possibly TRBD1 or TRBD2 (6 bases each). The germline CDR1 and CDR2 sequences are MNHEY and SVGAGI. The germline V and J ends were trimmed by 7 bases and 12 bases, with 14 bases remaining between them. The CDR3 covers 11 residues. CDR3 protein: CASNEAGHQYF. DNA of the CDR3: TGTGCCAGCAATGAGGCGGGACACCAGTATTTT.

This clonotype was found a few times. The chain recombines TRBV7-9 with TRBJ2-1; tentative D call: TRBD1 (5 bases). The CDR3 is made up of 17 amino acids. Germline V gene data show CDR1 as SEHNR and CDR2 as FQNEAQ (reference sequence). V was cut by 3 bases and J by 0 bases, with 15 bases left in between. The CDR3 here is CASSFPRTRPSYNEQFF. The CDR3 DNA is TGTGCCAGCAGCTTCCCCCGGACACGACCCTCCTACAATGAGCAGTTCTTC.